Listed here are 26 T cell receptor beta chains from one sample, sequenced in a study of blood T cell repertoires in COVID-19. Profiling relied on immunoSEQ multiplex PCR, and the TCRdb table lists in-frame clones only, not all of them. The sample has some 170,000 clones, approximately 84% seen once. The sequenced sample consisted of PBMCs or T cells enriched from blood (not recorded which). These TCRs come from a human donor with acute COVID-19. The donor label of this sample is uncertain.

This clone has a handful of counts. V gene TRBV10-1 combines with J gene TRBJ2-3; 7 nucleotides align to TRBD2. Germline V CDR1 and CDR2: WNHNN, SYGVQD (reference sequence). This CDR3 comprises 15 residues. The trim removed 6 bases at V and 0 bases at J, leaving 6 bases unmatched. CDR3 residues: CASSPGGASTDTQYF. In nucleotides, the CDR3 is TGCGCCAGCAGCCCGGGGGGAGCTAGCACAGATACGCAGTATTTT.

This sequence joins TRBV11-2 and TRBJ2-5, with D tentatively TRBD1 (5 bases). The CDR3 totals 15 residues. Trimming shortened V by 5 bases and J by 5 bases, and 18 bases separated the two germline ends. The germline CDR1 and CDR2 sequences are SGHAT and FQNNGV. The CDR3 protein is CASSLGVGSGETQYF. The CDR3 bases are TGTGCCAGCAGCCTAGGCGTGGGGTCAGGGGAGACCCAGTACTTC.

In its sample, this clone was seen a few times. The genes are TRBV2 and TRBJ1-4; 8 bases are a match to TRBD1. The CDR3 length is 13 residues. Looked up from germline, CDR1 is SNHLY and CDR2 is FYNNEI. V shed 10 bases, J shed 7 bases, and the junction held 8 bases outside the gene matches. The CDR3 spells CATPGTGGEKLFF. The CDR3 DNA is TGTGCCACCCCCGGGACAGGAGGTGAAAAACTGTTTTTT.

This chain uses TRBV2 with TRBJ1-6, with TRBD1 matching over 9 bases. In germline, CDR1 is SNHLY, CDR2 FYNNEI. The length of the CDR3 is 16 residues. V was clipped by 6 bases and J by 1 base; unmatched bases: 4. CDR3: CASRGQGGSYNSPLHF. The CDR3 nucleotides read TGTGCCAGCAGGGGACAGGGAGGATCCTATAATTCACCCCTCCACTTT.

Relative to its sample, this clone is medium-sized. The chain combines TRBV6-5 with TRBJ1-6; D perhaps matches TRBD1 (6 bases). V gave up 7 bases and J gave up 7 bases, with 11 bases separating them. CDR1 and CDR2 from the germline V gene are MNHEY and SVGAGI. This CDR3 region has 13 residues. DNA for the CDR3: TGTGCCAGCAAGGACAGTGGGAATTCACCCCTCCACTTT. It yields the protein CASKDSGNSPLHF.

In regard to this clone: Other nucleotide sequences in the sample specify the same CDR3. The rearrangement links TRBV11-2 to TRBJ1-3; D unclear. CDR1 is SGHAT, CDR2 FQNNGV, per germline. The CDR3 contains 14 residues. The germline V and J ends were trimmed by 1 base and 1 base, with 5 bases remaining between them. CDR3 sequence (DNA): TGTGCCAGCAGCTTAGGGGCGTCTGGAAACACCATATATTTT. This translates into CASSLGASGNTIYF.

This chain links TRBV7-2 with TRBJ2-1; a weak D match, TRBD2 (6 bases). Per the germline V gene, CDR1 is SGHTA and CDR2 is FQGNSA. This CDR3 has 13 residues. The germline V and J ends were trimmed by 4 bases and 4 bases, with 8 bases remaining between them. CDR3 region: CASSWGLYNEQFF. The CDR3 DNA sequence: TGTGCCAGCAGCTGGGGACTTTACAATGAGCAGTTCTTC.

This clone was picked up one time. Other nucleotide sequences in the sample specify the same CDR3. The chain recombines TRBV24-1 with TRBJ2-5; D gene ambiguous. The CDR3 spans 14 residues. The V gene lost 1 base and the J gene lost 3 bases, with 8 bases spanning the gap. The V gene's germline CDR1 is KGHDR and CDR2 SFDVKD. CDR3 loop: CATSDFVGEETQYF. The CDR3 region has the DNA TGTGCCACCAGTGATTTTGTCGGAGAAGAGACCCAGTACTTC.

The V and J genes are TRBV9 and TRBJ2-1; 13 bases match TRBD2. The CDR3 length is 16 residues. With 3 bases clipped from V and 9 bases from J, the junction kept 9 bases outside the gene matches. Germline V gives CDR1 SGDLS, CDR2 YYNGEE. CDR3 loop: CASSETSTSGGREQFF. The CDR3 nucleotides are TGTGCCAGCAGCGAAACTTCGACTAGCGGGGGGCGTGAGCAGTTCTTC.

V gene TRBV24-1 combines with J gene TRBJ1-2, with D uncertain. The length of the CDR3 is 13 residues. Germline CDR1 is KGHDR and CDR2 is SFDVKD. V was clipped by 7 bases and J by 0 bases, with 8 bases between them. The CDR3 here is CATSEHPNYGYTF. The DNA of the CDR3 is TGTGCCACCAGCGAACATCCTAACTATGGCTACACCTTC.

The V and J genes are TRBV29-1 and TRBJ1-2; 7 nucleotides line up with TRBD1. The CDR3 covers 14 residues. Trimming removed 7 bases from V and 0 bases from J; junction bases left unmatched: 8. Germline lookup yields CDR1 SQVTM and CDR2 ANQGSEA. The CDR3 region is CSGAGTGANYGYTF. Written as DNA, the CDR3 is TGCAGCGGGGCCGGAACAGGGGCTAACTATGGCTACACCTTC. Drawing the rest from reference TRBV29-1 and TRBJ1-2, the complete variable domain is SAVISQKPSRDICQRGTSLTIQCQVDSQVTMMFWYRQQPGQSLTLIATANQGSEATYESGFVIDKFPISRPNLTFSTLTVSNMSPEDSSIYLCSGAGTGANYGYTFGSGTRLTVV.

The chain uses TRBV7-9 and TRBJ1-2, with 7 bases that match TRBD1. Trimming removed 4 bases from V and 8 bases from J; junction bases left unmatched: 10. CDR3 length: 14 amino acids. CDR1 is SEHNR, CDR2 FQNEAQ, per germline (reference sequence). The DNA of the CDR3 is TGTGCCAGCAGCTACCCGGGACAGCTGGTGGGCTACACCTTC. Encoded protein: CASSYPGQLVGYTF.

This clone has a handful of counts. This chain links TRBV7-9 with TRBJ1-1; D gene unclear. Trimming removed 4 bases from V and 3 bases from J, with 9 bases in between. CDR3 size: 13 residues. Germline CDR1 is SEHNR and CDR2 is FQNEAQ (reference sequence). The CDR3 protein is CASSSTAYTEAFF. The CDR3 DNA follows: TGTGCCAGCAGCTCCACAGCCTACACTGAAGCTTTCTTT.

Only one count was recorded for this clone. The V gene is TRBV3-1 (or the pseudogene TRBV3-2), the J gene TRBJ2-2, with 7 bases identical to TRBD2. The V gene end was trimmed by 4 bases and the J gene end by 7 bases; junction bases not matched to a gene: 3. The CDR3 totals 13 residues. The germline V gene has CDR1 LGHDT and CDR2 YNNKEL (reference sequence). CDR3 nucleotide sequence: TGTGCCAGCAGCCCCCGCGGGAGCGGGGAGCTGTTTTTT. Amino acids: CASSPRGSGELFF.

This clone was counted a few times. The CDR3, as DNA: TGTGCCAGCAGTGACTATGACAGGGAAGAAAAACTGTTTTTT. This codes for CASSDYDREEKLFF. This sequence joins TRBV25-1 and TRBJ1-4, with 7 bases fitting TRBD1. The CDR3 is 14 residues long. Germline V CDR1 and CDR2: MGHDK, SYGVNS. Trimming removed 3 bases from V and 8 bases from J; junction bases left unmatched: 6.

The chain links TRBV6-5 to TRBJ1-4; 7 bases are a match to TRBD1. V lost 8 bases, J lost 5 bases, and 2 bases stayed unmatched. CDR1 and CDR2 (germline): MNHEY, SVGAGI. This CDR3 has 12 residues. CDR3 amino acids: CASGQANEKLFF. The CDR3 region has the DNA TGTGCCAGCGGACAGGCCAATGAAAAACTGTTTTTT.

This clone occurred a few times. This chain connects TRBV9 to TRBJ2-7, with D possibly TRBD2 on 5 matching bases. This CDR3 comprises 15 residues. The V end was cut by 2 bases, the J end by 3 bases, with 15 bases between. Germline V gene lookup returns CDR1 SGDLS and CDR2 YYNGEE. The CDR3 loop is CASSVTASGYYEQYF. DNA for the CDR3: TGTGCCAGCAGCGTGACTGCGTCGGGGTACTACGAGCAGTACTTC.

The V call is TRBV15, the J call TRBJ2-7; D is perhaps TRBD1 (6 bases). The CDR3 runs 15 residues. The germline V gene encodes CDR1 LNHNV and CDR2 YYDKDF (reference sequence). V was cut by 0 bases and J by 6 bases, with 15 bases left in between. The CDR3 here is CATSRDYAGEGEQYF. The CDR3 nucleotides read TGTGCCACCAGCAGAGACTACGCAGGGGAAGGCGAGCAGTACTTC.

For the CDR3, the DNA is TGTGCCAGCAGCGCGCGGGTTGGTGGAAACACCATATATTTT. Protein sequence: CASSARVGGNTIYF. The chain uses TRBV9 and TRBJ1-3; unclear D gene. CDR3 length: 14 residues. V shed 3 bases and J shed 3 bases, with 10 bases lying between them. Germline V gives CDR1 SGDLS, CDR2 YYNGEE.

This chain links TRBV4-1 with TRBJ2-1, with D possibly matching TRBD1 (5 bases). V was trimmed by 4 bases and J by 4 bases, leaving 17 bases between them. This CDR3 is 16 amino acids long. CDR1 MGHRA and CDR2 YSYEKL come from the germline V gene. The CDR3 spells CASSLQGSQVYNEQFF. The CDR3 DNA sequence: TGCGCCAGCAGCCTCCAGGGCAGCCAAGTATACAATGAGCAGTTCTTC.

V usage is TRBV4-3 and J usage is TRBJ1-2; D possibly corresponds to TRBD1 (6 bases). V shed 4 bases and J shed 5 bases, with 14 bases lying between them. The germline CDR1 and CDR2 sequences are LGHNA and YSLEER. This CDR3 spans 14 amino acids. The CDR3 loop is CASSLLGARYGYTF. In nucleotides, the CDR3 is TGCGCCAGCAGCCTCTTGGGGGCACGGTATGGCTACACCTTC.

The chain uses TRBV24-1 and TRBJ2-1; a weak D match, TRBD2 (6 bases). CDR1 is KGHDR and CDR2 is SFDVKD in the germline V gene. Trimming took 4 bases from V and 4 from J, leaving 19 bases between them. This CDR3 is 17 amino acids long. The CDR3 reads CATSDRGTARGYNEQFF. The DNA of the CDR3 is TGTGCCACCAGTGACCGGGGGACGGCCCGCGGTTACAATGAGCAGTTCTTC.

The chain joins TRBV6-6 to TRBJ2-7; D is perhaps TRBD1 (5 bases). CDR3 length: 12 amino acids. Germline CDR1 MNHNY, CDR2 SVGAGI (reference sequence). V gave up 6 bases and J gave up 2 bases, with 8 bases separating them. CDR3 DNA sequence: TGTGCCAGCAGCGACAGCACCTACGAGCAGTACTTC. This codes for CASSDSTYEQYF.

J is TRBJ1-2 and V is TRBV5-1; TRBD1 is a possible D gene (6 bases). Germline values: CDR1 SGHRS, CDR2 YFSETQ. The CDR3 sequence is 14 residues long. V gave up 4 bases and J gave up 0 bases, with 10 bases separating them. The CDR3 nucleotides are TGCGCCAGCAGCCTGGACAGTTCTAACTATGGCTACACCTTC. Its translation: CASSLDSSNYGYTF.

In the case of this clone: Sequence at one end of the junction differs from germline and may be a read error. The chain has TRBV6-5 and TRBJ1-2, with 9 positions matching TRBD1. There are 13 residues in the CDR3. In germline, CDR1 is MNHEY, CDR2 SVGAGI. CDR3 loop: CASRPDRGSPYVF. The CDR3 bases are TGTGCCAGCAGGCCAGACAGGGGGTCCCCTTATGTCTTC.

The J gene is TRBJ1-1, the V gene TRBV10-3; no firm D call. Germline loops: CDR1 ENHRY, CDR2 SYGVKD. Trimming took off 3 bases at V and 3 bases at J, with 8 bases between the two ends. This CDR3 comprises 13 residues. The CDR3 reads CAISDSDYTEAFF. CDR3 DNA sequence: TGTGCCATCAGTGACAGCGACTACACTGAAGCTTTCTTT.